This T cell receptor (beta chain) was obtained from a study of cytomegalovirus exposure and HLA in healthy donors. As for the study in general: Earlier work reported roughly 120 million unique TCR beta sequences from about 190 million T cells.

Primers for the PCR totalled 60 Vbeta and 13 Jbeta. The protocol was immunoSEQ multiplex PCR, while the TCRdb copy is restricted to in-frame clones and leaves out a portion. The top ten hold over 2.5% of the sample, which has roughly 130,000 clones, 80% seen once. Study results and caveats: HLA-A and HLA-B allele assignments for most subjects were reportedly predicted accurately using TCR beta sequences. Reportedly, diagnosis of cytomegalovirus status by the classifier showed high specificity and sensitivity.

Concerning this clone itself: Its antigen remains unidentified.

The clonotype comes from a male donor in good health and CMV-seronegative. Material for sequencing was PBMCs.

The CDR3 protein is CASSVLREEQFF. As DNA, the CDR3 is TGTGCCAGCAGTGTACTCCGGGAGGAGCAGTTCTTC. The rearrangement joins TRBV2 to TRBJ2-1; weak D call: TRBD2 (6 bases). V shed 4 bases and J shed 10 bases, with 11 bases lying between them. CDR3 length: 12 amino acids. Looked up from germline, CDR1 is SNHLY and CDR2 is FYNNEI.